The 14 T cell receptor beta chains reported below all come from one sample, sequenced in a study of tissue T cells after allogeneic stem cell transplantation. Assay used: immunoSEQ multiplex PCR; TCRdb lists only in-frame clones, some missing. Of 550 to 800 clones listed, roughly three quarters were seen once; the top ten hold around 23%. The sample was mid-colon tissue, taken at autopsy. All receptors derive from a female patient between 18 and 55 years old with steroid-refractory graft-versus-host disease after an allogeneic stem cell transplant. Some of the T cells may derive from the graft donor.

For the CDR3, the DNA is TGCGCCAGCAGCCAAGGCGGGGAACTTTACTCTGGAAACACCATATATTTT. Translated: CASSQGGELYSGNTIYF. V gene TRBV4-1 combines with J gene TRBJ1-3; D gene uncertain. This CDR3 region has 17 residues. Germline V gene data show CDR1 as MGHRA and CDR2 as YSYEKL. Trimming removed 1 base from V and 0 bases from J, with 13 bases in between.

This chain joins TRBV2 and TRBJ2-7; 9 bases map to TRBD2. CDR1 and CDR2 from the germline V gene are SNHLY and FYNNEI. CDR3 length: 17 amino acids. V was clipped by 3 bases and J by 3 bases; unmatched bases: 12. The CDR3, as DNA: TGTGCCAGCAGTGAGCTAGGGCTAGCGGGAAAGGGCTACGAGCAGTACTTC. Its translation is CASSELGLAGKGYEQYF.

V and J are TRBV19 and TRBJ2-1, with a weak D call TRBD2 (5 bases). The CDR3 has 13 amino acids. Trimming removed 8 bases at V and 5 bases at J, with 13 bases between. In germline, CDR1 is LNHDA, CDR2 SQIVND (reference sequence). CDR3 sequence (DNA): TGTGCCAGTTCCCGGACGGGGAACAATGAGCAGTTCTTC. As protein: CASSRTGNNEQFF.

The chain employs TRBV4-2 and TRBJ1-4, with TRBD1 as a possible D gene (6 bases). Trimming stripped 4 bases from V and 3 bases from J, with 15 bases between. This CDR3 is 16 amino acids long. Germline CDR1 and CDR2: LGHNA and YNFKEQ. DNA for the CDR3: TGTGCCAGCAGCCCCCTAGGAGGACAGCCTAATGAAAAACTGTTTTTT. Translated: CASSPLGGQPNEKLFF.

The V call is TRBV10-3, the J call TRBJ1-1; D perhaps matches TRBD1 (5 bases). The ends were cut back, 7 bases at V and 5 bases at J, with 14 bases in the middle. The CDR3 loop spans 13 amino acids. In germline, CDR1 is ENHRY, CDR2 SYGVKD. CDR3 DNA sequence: TGTGCCATCACCCTCAGGGAGGGGACTGAAGCTTTCTTT. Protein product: CAITLREGTEAFF.

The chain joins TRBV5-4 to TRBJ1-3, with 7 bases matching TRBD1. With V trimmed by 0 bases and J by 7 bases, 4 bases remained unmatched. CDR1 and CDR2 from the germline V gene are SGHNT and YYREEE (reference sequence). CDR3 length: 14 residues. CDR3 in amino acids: CASSLGQGVNTIYF. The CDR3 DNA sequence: TGTGCCAGCAGCTTGGGACAGGGAGTTAACACCATATATTTT.

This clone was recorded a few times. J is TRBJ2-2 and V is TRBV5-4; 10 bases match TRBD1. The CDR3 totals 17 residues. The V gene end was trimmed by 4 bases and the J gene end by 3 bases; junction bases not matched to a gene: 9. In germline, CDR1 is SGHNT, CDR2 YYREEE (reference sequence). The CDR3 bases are TGTGCCAGCAGCCCGCCGGGACAGGGGTGGGACACCGGGGAGCTGTTTTTT. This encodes CASSPPGQGWDTGELFF.

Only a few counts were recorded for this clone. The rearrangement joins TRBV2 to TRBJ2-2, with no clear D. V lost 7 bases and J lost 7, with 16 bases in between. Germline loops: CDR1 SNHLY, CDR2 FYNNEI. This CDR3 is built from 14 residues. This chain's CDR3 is CASIPRARSGELFF. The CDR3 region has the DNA TGTGCCAGCATTCCCCGGGCCCGGAGCGGGGAGCTGTTTTTT. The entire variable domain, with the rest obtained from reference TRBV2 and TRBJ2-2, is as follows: EPEVTQTPSHQVTQMGQEVILRCVPISNHLYFYWYRQILGQKVEFLVSFYNNEISEKSEIFDDQFSVERPDGSNFTLKIRSTKLEDSAMYFCASIPRARSGELFFGEGSRLTVL.

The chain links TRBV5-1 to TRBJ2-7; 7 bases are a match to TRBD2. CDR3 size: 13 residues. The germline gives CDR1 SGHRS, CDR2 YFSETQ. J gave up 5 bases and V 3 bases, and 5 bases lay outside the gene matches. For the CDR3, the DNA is TGCGCCAGCAGCTGGCGGGCGGGGGACGAGCAGTACTTC. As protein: CASSWRAGDEQYF.

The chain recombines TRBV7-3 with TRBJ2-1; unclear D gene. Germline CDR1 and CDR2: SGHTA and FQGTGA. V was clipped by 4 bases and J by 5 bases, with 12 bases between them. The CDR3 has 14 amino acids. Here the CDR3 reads CASSSPDFNNEQFF. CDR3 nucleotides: TGTGCCAGCAGCTCCCCTGACTTTAACAATGAGCAGTTCTTC.

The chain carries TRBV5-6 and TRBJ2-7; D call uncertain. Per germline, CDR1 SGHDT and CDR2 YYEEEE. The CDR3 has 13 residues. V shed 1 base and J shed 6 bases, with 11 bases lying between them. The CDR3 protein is CASSLLGNGEQYF. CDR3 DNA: TGTGCCAGCAGCTTGTTAGGGAATGGCGAGCAGTACTTC.

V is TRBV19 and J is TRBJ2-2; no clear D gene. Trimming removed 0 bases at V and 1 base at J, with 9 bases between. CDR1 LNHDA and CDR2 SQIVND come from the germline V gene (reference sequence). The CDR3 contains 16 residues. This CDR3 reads CASSIEASLNTGELFF. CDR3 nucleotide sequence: TGTGCCAGTAGTATAGAGGCCAGCTTGAACACCGGGGAGCTGTTTTTT.

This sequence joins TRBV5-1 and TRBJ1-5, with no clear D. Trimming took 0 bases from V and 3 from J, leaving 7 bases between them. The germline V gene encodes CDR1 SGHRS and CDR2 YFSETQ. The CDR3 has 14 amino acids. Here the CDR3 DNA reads TGCGCCAGCAGCTTGGACGGGTTCAATCAGCCCCAGCATTTT. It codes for CASSLDGFNQPQHF. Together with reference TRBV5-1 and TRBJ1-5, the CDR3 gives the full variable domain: KAGVTQTPRYLIKTRGQQVTLSCSPISGHRSVSWYQQTPGQGLQFLFEYFSETQRNKGNFPGRFSGRQFSNSRSEMNVSTLELGDSALYLCASSLDGFNQPQHFGDGTRLSIL.

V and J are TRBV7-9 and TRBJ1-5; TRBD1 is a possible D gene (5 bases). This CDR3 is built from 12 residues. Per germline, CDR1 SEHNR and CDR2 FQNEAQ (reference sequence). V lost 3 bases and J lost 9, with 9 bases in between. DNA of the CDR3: TGTGCCAGCAGCTTTGCCGGGGGGCCCCAGCATTTT. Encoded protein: CASSFAGGPQHF.